This T cell receptor (beta chain) was recorded in a study of blood T cell repertoires in COVID-19. Overall study context: The United States, Italy and Spain provided the acute and convalescent COVID-19 samples. Nucleic acid was either cDNA or gDNA, and it came from T cells, B-cell-depleted T cells, or PBMCs.

Trimming took 2 bases from V and 6 from J, leaving 13 bases between them. There are 14 residues in the CDR3. Germline CDR1 and CDR2: SGHAT and FQDESV (reference sequence). In the authors' workflow: Reference gene primer amplification gave estimated nucleated cell counts. Some clones are missing from TCRdb's copy, which holds only in-frame ones; the method was immunoSEQ multiplex PCR. V, J and clone size reflect that table, while D and trimming were determined from the DNA. The sample lists hundreds of thousands of clones, 83% occurring once. Material for sequencing was peripheral blood. The chain combines TRBV11-1 with TRBJ1-1; D might be TRBD1 (6 bases). The TCR sequence derives from a woman between 50 and 59 years old with acute or convalescent COVID-19. The CDR3 DNA follows: TGTGCCAGCAGCTTATCGGGGGGCGAGGCTGAAGCTTTCTTT. Translating it yields CASSLSGGEAEAFF.